The 26 T cell receptor beta chains below come from one sample, sequenced in a study of blood T cell repertoires in COVID-19. Produced via immunoSEQ multiplex PCR; TCRdb's table is partial and in-frame only. The sample holds tens of thousands of clones, more than 70% seen once. The sequencing sample was made of peripheral blood. All receptors come from a woman at least 80 years old with acute or convalescent COVID-19.

V gene TRBV19 combines with J gene TRBJ1-1; D unresolved. This CDR3 has 11 amino acids. V was clipped by 7 bases and J by 1 base, with 4 bases between them. Germline V lookup: CDR1 LNHDA, CDR2 SQIVND (reference sequence). The CDR3 DNA follows: TGTGCCAGTACGCGGAACACTGAAGCTTTCTTT. This codes for CASTRNTEAFF.

The chain couples TRBV5-4 to TRBJ2-7; 9 bases fit TRBD2. J lost 5 bases, V lost 2 bases, and 11 bases had no gene match. From germline, CDR1 is SGHNT and CDR2 YYREEE (reference sequence). The CDR3 is 16 residues long. The CDR3 sequence is CASSLRGGGAGDEQYF. The CDR3 DNA reads as TGTGCCAGCAGCTTACGTGGCGGGGGGGCAGGGGACGAGCAGTACTTC.

A few counts support this clone. J is TRBJ2-2 and V is TRBV19, with a weak D call TRBD1 (5 bases). The CDR3 has 18 residues. The V gene lost 5 bases and the J gene lost 1 base, with 20 bases spanning the gap. Germline V gives CDR1 LNHDA, CDR2 SQIVND (reference sequence). Here the CDR3 DNA reads TGTGCCAGTAGTTTTCCATTCGGGCAGGGCGAGAACACCGGGGAGCTGTTTTTT. This sequence encodes CASSFPFGQGENTGELFF.

Written as DNA, the CDR3 is TGCGCCAGCAGCCAGCTAGCGGGGGGGCCGAGCTCCTACAATGAGCAGTTCTTC. Encoded protein: CASSQLAGGPSSYNEQFF. This chain links TRBV5-1 with TRBJ2-1; 12 bases line up with TRBD2. The CDR3 consists of 18 residues. J lost 0 bases, V lost 4 bases, and 8 bases had no gene match. In germline, CDR1 is SGHRS, CDR2 YFSETQ. The variable domain in full, with the rest retrieved from reference TRBV5-1 and TRBJ2-1, is KAGVTQTPRYLIKTRGQQVTLSCSPISGHRSVSWYQQTPGQGLQFLFEYFSETQRNKGNFPGRFSGRQFSNSRSEMNVSTLELGDSALYLCASSQLAGGPSSYNEQFFGPGTRLTVL.

The chain joins TRBV7-2 to TRBJ1-1, with a tentative D call TRBD1 (5 bases). The germline gives CDR1 SGHTA, CDR2 FQGNSA. The CDR3 runs to 15 residues. The V end was cut by 5 bases, the J end by 4 bases, with 17 bases between. The CDR3 sequence: CASSSSSREGTEAFF. CDR3 nucleotides: TGTGCCAGCAGCAGCTCAAGCAGGGAAGGCACTGAAGCTTTCTTT.

The rearrangement uses TRBV18 and TRBJ2-7; the match to TRBD2 covers 9 bases. Germline loops: CDR1 KGHSH, CDR2 LQKENI. CDR3 length equals 17 residues. V shed 0 bases and J 4 bases; nucleotides not matched to a gene: 10. In nucleotides, the CDR3 is TGTGCCAGCTCACCACCGGTGGCTAGCGGGAAGGGGTACGAGCAGTACTTC. Residues: CASSPPVASGKGYEQYF.

The rearrangement uses TRBV24-1 and TRBJ2-1, with D maybe TRBD1 (6 bases). This CDR3 has 14 residues. V was pared by 4 bases and J by 7 bases, with 13 bases between. Germline V CDR1 and CDR2: KGHDR, SFDVKD. For the CDR3, the DNA is TGTGCCACCAGTGACCCGACAGGTTCGAATGAGCAGTTCTTC. Protein product: CATSDPTGSNEQFF.

This clone has a single count. The gene calls are TRBV27 and TRBJ2-7, with TRBD2 matching 8 bases. V was clipped by 5 bases and J by 6 bases; unmatched bases: 9. The CDR3 consists of 14 residues. CDR1 MNHEY and CDR2 SMNVEV come from the germline V gene (reference sequence). The DNA for the CDR3 is TGTGCCAGCAGTACACACGGGCGGGGGGCCGAGCAGTACTTC. This translates into CASSTHGRGAEQYF.

This chain uses TRBV10-3 with TRBJ1-1; perhaps TRBD1 as D (6 bases). CDR1 is ENHRY, CDR2 SYGVKD, per germline. With 10 bases removed from V and 4 bases from J, the gap between germline ends came to 16 bases. The CDR3 is made up of 13 amino acids. CDR3 coding DNA: TGTGCCACGGGGGGCAGGGAGTTCACTGAAGCTTTCTTT. The encoded protein is CATGGREFTEAFF.

The V call is TRBV5-1, the J call TRBJ2-3; TRBD2 agrees at 14 bases. V lost 4 bases and J lost 5; bases outside the gene matches: 6. This CDR3 is built from 16 residues. Per the germline V gene, CDR1 is SGHRS and CDR2 is YFSETQ. The DNA of the CDR3 is TGCGCCAGCAGCGCCCCGACTAGCGGGGGGGTAGATACGCAGTATTTT. It encodes CASSAPTSGGVDTQYF.

This clone showed up just a few times. DNA of the CDR3: TGTGCCAGCAGTCGGTATCCCAGGACTAACTATGGCTACACCTTC. Its protein product is CASSRYPRTNYGYTF. The chain recombines TRBV27 with TRBJ1-2, with unresolved D. The CDR3 loop spans 15 amino acids. Trimming cost V 5 bases and J 0 bases, with 13 bases left between them. Germline CDR1 is MNHEY and CDR2 is SMNVEV (reference sequence).

The chain is built from TRBV2 and TRBJ2-2; 10 bases align to TRBD1. Germline CDR1 SNHLY, CDR2 FYNNEI. V lost 6 bases to trimming and J lost 6 bases; unmatched junction nucleotides: 4. This CDR3 has 14 residues. The CDR3 loop is CASRGQGGAGELFF. The CDR3 DNA is TGTGCCAGCAGAGGACAGGGGGGGGCCGGGGAGCTGTTTTTT.

Only a few counts were recorded for this clone. The chain recombines TRBV7-3 with TRBJ2-6; 10 bases fit TRBD2. Germline CDR1 is SGHTA and CDR2 is FQGTGA. The ends lost 5 bases at V and 2 bases at J; junction bases unmatched: 0. The CDR3 spans 15 residues. DNA for the CDR3: TGTGCCAGCAGCGGGACTAGCGCTGGGGCCAACGTCCTGACTTTC. Amino acids: CASSGTSAGANVLTF. Full variable domain (remainder filled in from reference TRBV7-3 and TRBJ2-6): GAGVSQTPSNKVTEKGKYVELRCDPISGHTALYWYRQSLGQGPEFLIYFQGTGAADDSGLPNDRFFAVRPEGSVSTLKIQRTERGDSAVYLCASSGTSAGANVLTFGAGSRLTVL.

This rearrangement joins TRBV24-1 to TRBJ2-3; D might be TRBD2 (6 bases). V was trimmed by 7 bases and J by 2 bases, leaving 9 bases between them. The CDR3 contains 13 residues. Germline V gene sequence: CDR1 KGHDR, CDR2 SFDVKD. The CDR3 DNA reads as TGTGCCACCAGCGGGGGTTACACAGATACGCAGTATTTT. Encoded protein: CATSGGYTDTQYF.

In its sample, this clone was seen a few times. The chain links TRBV2 to TRBJ2-7; TRBD2 is a possible D gene (5 bases). V shed 7 bases and J shed 2 bases, with 9 bases lying between them. This CDR3 is built from 12 residues. From germline, CDR1 is SNHLY and CDR2 FYNNEI. Here the CDR3 DNA reads TGTGCCAGCAAGAGGGAGACCTACGAGCAGTACTTC. Its translation is CASKRETYEQYF.

In its sample, this clone was seen once. The chain uses TRBV7-2 and TRBJ2-7, with D tentatively TRBD1 (6 bases). Germline V CDR1 and CDR2: SGHTA, FQGNSA. Trimming left V 2 bases short and J 3 bases short, with 11 bases between. CDR3 length equals 14 residues. The CDR3 DNA reads TGTGCCAGCAGCTTACGCAGGGGAATCTACGAGCAGTACTTC. Protein product: CASSLRRGIYEQYF.

The chain uses TRBV5-1 and TRBJ2-1, with D tentatively TRBD1 (6 bases). CDR3 length: 14 residues. Between the trimmed V and J ends, which lost 1 base and 5 bases, there was a span of 10 bases. The germline V gene has CDR1 SGHRS and CDR2 YFSETQ. CDR3 residues: CASSLISGDNEQFF. The DNA for the CDR3 is TGCGCCAGCAGCTTGATTTCAGGGGACAATGAGCAGTTCTTC.

This clone was seen once. DNA for the CDR3: TGTGCCAGCAGCCAAGGACAGGGGGCGGGAACTAATGAAAAACTGTTTTTT. It translates to CASSQGQGAGTNEKLFF. The rearrangement links TRBV7-9 to TRBJ1-4; 11 bases fit TRBD1. The germline V gene encodes CDR1 SEHNR and CDR2 FQNEAQ (reference sequence). With 5 bases clipped from V and 1 base from J, the junction kept 6 bases outside the gene matches. The CDR3 extends over 17 amino acids.

The chain joins TRBV5-4 to TRBJ2-7, with 11 bases aligning to TRBD1. Germline assignment: CDR1 SGHNT and CDR2 YYREEE (reference sequence). CDR3 length equals 17 residues. Trimming removed 0 bases from V and 2 bases from J; junction bases left unmatched: 7. The CDR3 nucleotides read TGTGCCAGCAGCTTGGTGACCCCGGGACAGGGGGCCTACGAGCAGTACTTC. Protein: CASSLVTPGQGAYEQYF. Combining the CDR3 with reference TRBV5-4 and TRBJ2-7 gives the whole variable domain ETGVTQSPTHLIKTRGQQVTLRCSSQSGHNTVSWYQQALGQGPQFIFQYYREEENGRGNFPPRFSGLQFPNYSSELNVNALELDDSALYLCASSLVTPGQGAYEQYFGPGTRLTVT.

The rearrangement joins TRBV15 to TRBJ1-2, with 9 bases lining up with TRBD1. CDR1 LNHNV and CDR2 YYDKDF come from the germline V gene (reference sequence). With V trimmed by 4 bases and J by 2 bases, 2 bases remained unmatched. This CDR3 contains 14 residues. The CDR3 region is CATSIDRGNYGYTF. CDR3 sequence (DNA): TGTGCCACCAGCATAGACAGGGGGAACTATGGCTACACCTTC.

This clone has a handful of counts. The CDR3 here is CASSLVPSGRYNEQFF. The DNA of the CDR3 is TGCGCCAGCAGCTTGGTCCCTAGCGGAAGGTACAATGAGCAGTTCTTC. V is TRBV5-1 and J is TRBJ2-1; TRBD2 matches 7 bases. The CDR3 length is 16 residues. From germline, CDR1 is SGHRS and CDR2 YFSETQ. The junction had 7 bases not matched to a gene; V was cut back by 0 bases and J by 4 bases. Together with reference TRBV5-1 and TRBJ2-1, the CDR3 gives the full variable domain: KAGVTQTPRYLIKTRGQQVTLSCSPISGHRSVSWYQQTPGQGLQFLFEYFSETQRNKGNFPGRFSGRQFSNSRSEMNVSTLELGDSALYLCASSLVPSGRYNEQFFGPGTRLTVL.

V usage is TRBV5-1 and J usage is TRBJ2-7; 9 bases are a match to TRBD1. Per germline, CDR1 SGHRS and CDR2 YFSETQ. This CDR3 region has 17 residues. The V segment lost 2 bases and the J segment 3 bases; nucleotides outside the gene matches: 12. The CDR3: CASSFSTGTGNVYEQYF. CDR3 sequence (DNA): TGCGCCAGCAGCTTTTCAACCGGGACAGGGAATGTCTACGAGCAGTACTTC.

V usage is TRBV5-1 and J usage is TRBJ1-2, with 7 bases aligning to TRBD1. CDR1 and CDR2 (germline): SGHRS, YFSETQ. With 3 bases clipped from V and 2 bases from J, the junction kept 4 bases outside the gene matches. CDR3 size: 14 residues. The CDR3 DNA follows: TGCGCCAGCAGCTCCGGGACAGTGAACTATGGCTACACCTTC. This sequence encodes CASSSGTVNYGYTF.

The chain employs TRBV7-9 and TRBJ1-5, with a tentative D call TRBD1 (5 bases). Trimming removed 5 bases from V and 3 bases from J, with 11 bases in between. The CDR3 has 14 amino acids. Per germline, CDR1 SEHNR and CDR2 FQNEAQ (reference sequence). The CDR3 is CASSQDSYNQPQHF. CDR3 nucleotide sequence: TGTGCCAGCAGCCAAGACAGTTACAATCAGCCCCAGCATTTT. Full variable domain (rest looked up from reference TRBV7-9 and TRBJ1-5): DTGVSQNPRHKITKRGQNVTFRCDPISEHNRLYWYRQTLGQGPEFLTYFQNEAQLEKSRLLSDRFSAERPKGSFSTLEIQRTEQGDSAMYLCASSQDSYNQPQHFGDGTRLSIL.

The chain links TRBV7-2 to TRBJ2-5; 11 bases line up with TRBD2. Germline-derived CDR1 and CDR2 are SGHTA and FQGNSA. V was pared by 0 bases and J by 1 base, with 1 base of the junction left unmatched. The CDR3 has 16 residues. The CDR3 DNA reads as TGTGCCAGCAGCTTAGCTAGCGGGGGGGGCCAAGAGACCCAGTACTTC. It yields the protein CASSLASGGGQETQYF. Based on the CDR3 plus reference TRBV7-2 and TRBJ2-5, the full variable domain is GAGVSQSPSNKVTEKGKDVELRCDPISGHTALYWYRQSLGQGLEFLIYFQGNSAPDKSGLPSDRFSAERTGGSVSTLTIQRTQQEDSAVYLCASSLASGGGQETQYFGPGTRLLVL.

This chain links TRBV4-3 with TRBJ2-1; 7 nucleotides agree with TRBD2. This CDR3 region has 15 residues. The V gene end was trimmed by 5 bases and the J gene end by 3 bases; junction bases not matched to a gene: 7. The germline V gene has CDR1 LGHNA and CDR2 YSLEER. The CDR3 sequence: CASSVGSGDYNEQFF. CDR3 DNA sequence: TGCGCCAGCAGCGTCGGGAGCGGGGACTACAATGAGCAGTTCTTC.